This T cell receptor beta chain is from a study of blood T cell repertoires in COVID-19. Across the whole study: COVID-19 samples from acute and convalescent phases originated in the United States, Italy and Spain. PBMCs, B-cell-depleted T cells, or T cells provided the cDNA or gDNA that made up the material.

Authors' processing steps: From reference gene primer amplification, estimates of nucleated cell counts were derived. The data were produced by immunoSEQ multiplex PCR, yet TCRdb's version contains in-frame clones alone and is incomplete. V and J calls and clone size are as listed in that table; D and trimming were resolved from the DNA. Of more than 200,000 clones in the sample, around 82% were seen once. This clone was found once. Per the germline V gene, CDR1 is MNHNS and CDR2 is SASEGT. With 4 bases removed from V and 6 bases from J, the gap between germline ends came to 16 bases. The CDR3 sequence is 16 residues long.

The receptor comes from a woman aged 40 to 50 with active or convalescent COVID-19. This sequence joins TRBV6-1 and TRBJ1-6; no clear D gene. The sequenced material came from peripheral blood. The CDR3 loop reads CASSGAGGNSNSPLHF. The CDR3 DNA follows: TGTGCCAGCAGTGGCGCGGGTGGGAATAGTAATTCACCCCTCCACTTT.